Sequencing of this TCR beta chain was carried out in a study of blood T cell repertoires in COVID-19. In the study overall: Sites across the United States, Italy and Spain contributed samples from acute and convalescent COVID-19. Nucleic acid was either cDNA or gDNA, and it came from T cells, B-cell-depleted T cells, or PBMCs.

TCRdb's table, derived via immunoSEQ multiplex PCR, lists solely in-frame clones and lacks some. The sample has about 670,000 clones; more than 80% are singletons. J lost 6 bases, V lost 0 bases, and 7 bases had no gene match. The CDR3 has 15 residues. Germline values: CDR1 LGHNA, CDR2 YNFKEQ. The sample comprised peripheral blood. V and J are TRBV4-2 and TRBJ1-1; 7 bases agree with TRBD1. This sequence originates from a woman aged 18-30 years with acute or convalescent COVID-19. The DNA of the CDR3 is TGTGCCAGCAGCCAAGATTCTGGACAGGACCCTGAAGCTTTCTTT. Encoded protein: CASSQDSGQDPEAFF.